The rows below give T cell receptor beta chains drawn from one sample of a study of sequential checkpoint blockade in melanoma. TCRdb keeps only in-frame clones here, not all; method: immunoSEQ multiplex PCR. This table holds roughly 20,000 clones, about 75% found once. This specimen consisted of CD8+ T cells sorted from blood (inferred from file names), obtained from a patient given nivolumab and ipilimumab in sequence. The receptor set was obtained from a human donor with melanoma. Each CDR3 is given with its conserved first and last residue. The D gene is left open where the match is weak. The size field is filled for only some rows; it gives once, few, many or a size class.

V gene,J gene,clone size,D gene,CDR3 DNA,CDR3 protein
TRBV27,TRBJ2-3,NA,TRBD2,TGTGCCAGCAGTTGGGCGAATAGCGGGGGCACAGATACGCAGTATTTT,CASSWANSGGTDTQYF
TRBV20-1,TRBJ1-3,medium-sized,NA,TGCAGTGCCCTTACAGGAAACACCATATATTTT,CSALTGNTIYF
TRBV19,TRBJ2-1,NA,TRBD1,TGTGCCAGTAGTATCGGGACAGGGGGCGATGAGCAGTTCTTC,CASSIGTGGDEQFF
TRBV11-2,TRBJ2-7,NA,NA,TGTGCCAGCAGCCCTGACAGGTTGGCCTACGAGCAGTACTTC,CASSPDRLAYEQYF
TRBV27,TRBJ1-6,NA,TRBD1,TGTGCCAGCAGTTTATCGGCGGACAGGGTCCTCTGGGGTTCACCCCTCCACTTT,CASSLSADRVLWGSPLHF
TRBV12-5,TRBJ1-2,NA,NA,TGTGCTAGTGGTTTGGATCCAGGGGTTGGCTACACCTTC,CASGLDPGVGYTF
TRBV5-1,TRBJ1-2,few,NA,TGCGCCAGCAGCTTGGCTCAAGGAGCTAACTATGGCTACACCTTC,CASSLAQGANYGYTF
TRBV28,TRBJ1-1,medium-sized,NA,TGTGCCAGCAGTCGCGACAGGTTTGAAGCTTTCTTT,CASSRDRFEAFF
TRBV7-9,TRBJ2-7,NA,TRBD1,TGTGCCAGCAGCTCCCGGGACAGGGGTGTCTACGAGCAGTACTTC,CASSSRDRGVYEQYF
TRBV4-1,TRBJ2-1,NA,TRBD2,TGCGCCAGCAGCCTCTCCCAGACTAGCGGGACTGAGCAGTTCTTC,CASSLSQTSGTEQFF
TRBV6-4,TRBJ2-3,NA,NA,TGTGCCAGCAGTGACGGGGGGGGCGCAGATACGCAGTATTTT,CASSDGGGADTQYF
TRBV7-2,TRBJ1-3,NA,NA,TGTGCCAGCAGCCCAACAGGGTCTGGAAACACCATATATTTT,CASSPTGSGNTIYF
TRBV7-9,TRBJ2-1,NA,TRBD2,TGTGCCAGCAGCTTAGTTGCGGGAGGGCCTGAGGGTGAGCAGTTCTTC,CASSLVAGGPEGEQFF
TRBV6-6,TRBJ2-7,NA,TRBD1,TGTGCCAGCAGGGTGACAGGGTTAGGAGACGAGCAGTACTTC,CASRVTGLGDEQYF
TRBV28,TRBJ1-5,NA,NA,TGTGCCAGCAGCTCCCCTTACACAGCTTCGAGCAATCAGCCCCAGCATTTT,CASSSPYTASSNQPQHF
TRBV7-9,TRBJ2-1,few,NA,TGTGCCAGCCCACCCCGGGATGTCCATCATGAGCAGTTCTTC,CASPPRDVHHEQFF
TRBV4-3,TRBJ2-3,NA,TRBD2,TGCGCCAGCAGCCAAGATCTTCCTAGCGGGGGAGATACGCAGTATTTT,CASSQDLPSGGDTQYF
TRBV6-5,TRBJ1-1,NA,NA,TGTGCCAGTAAGGAGGGGCTGGGGACTGAAGCTTTCTTT,CASKEGLGTEAFF
TRBV5-1,TRBJ2-1,NA,TRBD2,TGCGCCAGCAGCTTGACTAGCGGGGGGGTGGGTGAGCAGTTCTTC,CASSLTSGGVGEQFF
TRBV7-9,TRBJ1-2,NA,NA,TGTGCCAGCAGCTTAGACCTTCGGGATCCCTATGGCTACACCTTC,CASSLDLRDPYGYTF
TRBV27,TRBJ1-5,NA,NA,TGTGCCAGCAGTTTCGCAGGAGGAAGCAATCAGCCCCAGCATTTT,CASSFAGGSNQPQHF
TRBV6-6,TRBJ2-1,NA,TRBD2,TGTGCCAGCAGCATAGCGGGAGTTGGCTACAATGAGCAGTTCTTC,CASSIAGVGYNEQFF
TRBV4-2,TRBJ2-1,NA,NA,TGTGCCAGCAGCCAAGATCCGGGGGAGAGATTCAATGAGCAGTTCTTC,CASSQDPGERFNEQFF
TRBV4-3,TRBJ1-3,few,NA,TGCGCCAGCAGCCAACTGGGACACCAAGACGGAAACACCATATATTTT,CASSQLGHQDGNTIYF
TRBV5-1,TRBJ2-7,NA,TRBD1,TGCGCCAGCAGCTTGAGACAGGGCCCCTACGAGCAGTACTTC,CASSLRQGPYEQYF
TRBV7-8,TRBJ2-5,NA,NA,TGTGCCAGCAGCCCTCCCTCTGGGGGAGGGGGAGAGACCCAGTACTTC,CASSPPSGGGGETQYF
TRBV6-1,TRBJ1-5,NA,NA,TGTGCCAGCAGACCGGGGTCTCAGCCCCAGCATTTT,CASRPGSQPQHF
TRBV7-2,TRBJ2-2,NA,NA,TGTGCCAGCAGCCCGTGGGGCGGAGCGAACACCGGGGAGCTGTTTTTT,CASSPWGGANTGELFF
TRBV5-1,TRBJ2-3,NA,NA,TGCGCCAGCAGCCCGTCAGGGACAGATACGCAGTATTTT,CASSPSGTDTQYF
TRBV7-3,TRBJ1-1,NA,NA,TGTGCCAGCAGCGGTCTGGACAGTGAAGCTTTCTTT,CASSGLDSEAFF
TRBV30,TRBJ2-7,few,TRBD1,TGTGCCGGAACCGGGACAGGGGACGAGCAGTACTTC,CAGTGTGDEQYF
TRBV7-9,TRBJ2-3,NA,NA,TGTGCCAGCAGCACAGAAAGGTGGCAGTATTTT,CASSTERWQYF
TRBV11-3,TRBJ1-2,NA,TRBD1,TGTGCCAGCAGTCCAGGGGGCGACTATGGCTACACCTTC,CASSPGGDYGYTF
TRBV18,TRBJ2-5,once,TRBD1,TGTGCCAGCTCACCCCTCGACAGGGTGGAGGAGACCCAGTACTTC,CASSPLDRVEETQYF
TRBV27,TRBJ1-1,once,NA,TGTGCCAGCAGTTTTCCGGGGGCTGAAGCTTTCTTT,CASSFPGAEAFF
TRBV10-3,TRBJ1-4,once,NA,TGTGCCATCAGTGACCGGGACATTAATGAAAAACTGTTTTTT,CAISDRDINEKLFF
TRBV5-6,TRBJ2-7,NA,NA,TGTGCCAGCAGCTTGGCCTCAGGGCGTTACGAGCAGTACTTC,CASSLASGRYEQYF
TRBV11-2,TRBJ2-5,few,NA,TGTGCCAGCAGCTTATCACCGGGGGAGACCCAGTACTTC,CASSLSPGETQYF
TRBV6-5,TRBJ2-1,NA,NA,TGTGCCAGCAGTAGGGGTAACGAGCAGTTCTTC,CASSRGNEQFF
TRBV4-2,TRBJ2-1,NA,NA,TGTGCCAGCAGCCAAACGGTTGCTGACAATGAGCAGTTCTTC,CASSQTVADNEQFF
TRBV27,TRBJ2-1,NA,TRBD2,TGTGCCAGCAGTTTATCGGGCGGGGGATACTCCTACAATGAGCAGTTCTTC,CASSLSGGGYSYNEQFF
TRBV5-6,TRBJ1-2,NA,TRBD1,TGTGCCAGCAGCTTTGAAGGGACAGGCTTCTATGGCTACACCTTC,CASSFEGTGFYGYTF
TRBV7-3,TRBJ2-1,once,NA,TGTGCCAGCAGCTTAACCTATGGGGGCGACAATGAGCAGTTCTTC,CASSLTYGGDNEQFF
TRBV19,TRBJ2-3,NA,TRBD2,TGTGCCAGTAGTACTATAGCGGGGGGGCACACAGATACGCAGTATTTT,CASSTIAGGHTDTQYF
TRBV27,TRBJ1-2,NA,NA,TGTGCCAGCAGTTTAGAGCCAGAACTAAACTATGGCTACACCTTC,CASSLEPELNYGYTF
TRBV28,TRBJ1-4,NA,NA,TGTGCCAGCAGTTTATACACATTTGAAAAACTGTTTTTT,CASSLYTFEKLFF
TRBV5-1,TRBJ1-5,NA,NA,TGCGCCAGCAGCCCTCAGGGGAGCCGGACTCGGCTCCATTTT,CASSPQGSRTRLHF
TRBV9,TRBJ2-7,once,NA,TGTGCCAGCAGCGTAGTCACAGGGATCGGCCTACTTTACGAGCAGTACTTC,CASSVVTGIGLLYEQYF
TRBV4-3,TRBJ2-1,few,TRBD2,TGCGCCAGCAGCCAAGATGGGGGTCTAGCGGTTTACAATGAGCAGTTCTTC,CASSQDGGLAVYNEQFF
TRBV5-6,TRBJ2-7,NA,TRBD1,TGTGCCAGCAGGGACAGGGACTTTTACGAGCAGTACTTC,CASRDRDFYEQYF
TRBV10-3,TRBJ1-5,medium-sized,NA,TGTGCCATCAGTGAGTCTGGCAGCGAGAATACGCCCCAGCATTTT,CAISESGSENTPQHF
TRBV6-1,TRBJ1-2,NA,NA,TGTGCCAGTTCCTATAAACCGTATGGCTACACCTTC,CASSYKPYGYTF
TRBV19,TRBJ1-3,NA,NA,TGTGCCAGTAGTATAGCCGGGTCTGGAAACACCATATATTTT,CASSIAGSGNTIYF
TRBV30,TRBJ2-3,NA,NA,TGTGCCTGGAGTTACGGACAGTCAGATACGCAGTATTTT,CAWSYGQSDTQYF
TRBV13,TRBJ2-7,NA,NA,TGTGCCAGCAGCTCTAGCCCCGGAGACTCCTACGAGCAGTACTTC,CASSSSPGDSYEQYF
TRBV9,TRBJ2-3,NA,TRBD2,TGTGCCAGCAGCGCAAGGAGCGGGGCACAGAGGGCGCAGTATTTT,CASSARSGAQRAQYF
TRBV27,TRBJ1-2,NA,NA,TGTGCCAGCAGTGATCGTGGGGGCGGGGGCTACACCTTC,CASSDRGGGGYTF
TRBV27,TRBJ1-4,NA,TRBD1,TGTGCCAGCAGTATTAGGACAGGTCGTAATGAAAAACTGTTTTTT,CASSIRTGRNEKLFF
TRBV9,TRBJ1-3,NA,NA,TGTGCCAGCAGCGCAGGGGCATACCCCACAAACATCTCTGGAAACACCATATATTTT,CASSAGAYPTNISGNTIYF
TRBV7-3,TRBJ2-7,NA,TRBD1,TGTGCCAGCAGTTACGCAGGGGGCGCCTCCTACGAGCAGTACTTC,CASSYAGGASYEQYF